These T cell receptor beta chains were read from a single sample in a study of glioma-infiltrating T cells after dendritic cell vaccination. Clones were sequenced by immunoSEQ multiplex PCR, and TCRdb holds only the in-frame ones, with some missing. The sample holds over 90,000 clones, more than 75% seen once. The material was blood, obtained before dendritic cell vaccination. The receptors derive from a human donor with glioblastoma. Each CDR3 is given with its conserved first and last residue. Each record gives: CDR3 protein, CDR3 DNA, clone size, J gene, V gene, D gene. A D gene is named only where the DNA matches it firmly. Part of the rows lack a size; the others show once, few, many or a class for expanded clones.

CDR3aa: CASSHRQSGRAKNNEQFF; CDR3nt: TGTGCCAGCAGCCACCGCCAAAGCGGGAGGGCCAAAAACAATGAGCAGTTCTTC; abundance: .; j_gene: TRBJ2-1; v_gene: TRBV14; d_gene: TRBD2
CDR3aa: CASSLLQTGVRDEQYF; CDR3nt: TGTGCCAGCAGCCTCCTACAGACGGGGGTTCGGGACGAGCAGTACTTC; abundance: .; j_gene: TRBJ2-7; v_gene: TRBV7-2; d_gene: .
CDR3aa: CASSLPELAGLAYEQYF; CDR3nt: TGTGCCAGCAGCTTGCCCGAACTAGCGGGACTTGCCTACGAGCAGTACTTC; abundance: .; j_gene: TRBJ2-7; v_gene: TRBV7-4; d_gene: TRBD2
CDR3aa: CASSLAGGQFF; CDR3nt: TGTGCCAGCAGCTTAGCAGGTGGGCAGTTCTTC; abundance: few; j_gene: TRBJ2-1; v_gene: TRBV11-3; d_gene: .
CDR3aa: CASSPGGTVSYEQYF; CDR3nt: TGTGCCAGCAGCCCCGGGGGGACGGTCTCCTACGAGCAGTACTTC; abundance: once; j_gene: TRBJ2-7; v_gene: TRBV9; d_gene: TRBD2
CDR3aa: CASSPLGQKNTEAFF; CDR3nt: TGTGCCAGCTCACCCTTGGGACAGAAGAACACTGAAGCTTTCTTT; abundance: .; j_gene: TRBJ1-1; v_gene: TRBV18; d_gene: TRBD1
CDR3aa: CASSQVQLAGTYEQYF; CDR3nt: TGTGCCAGCAGCCAAGTCCAACTAGCGGGTACCTACGAGCAGTACTTC; abundance: few; j_gene: TRBJ2-7; v_gene: TRBV4-2; d_gene: TRBD2
CDR3aa: CASSEAGVAEAFF; CDR3nt: TGTGCCAGCAGTGAGGCAGGGGTAGCTGAAGCTTTCTTT; abundance: .; j_gene: TRBJ1-1; v_gene: TRBV2; d_gene: .
CDR3aa: CASSGLAGGQNEQFF; CDR3nt: TGTGCCAGCAGCGGGCTAGCGGGGGGGCAGAATGAGCAGTTCTTC; abundance: .; j_gene: TRBJ2-1; v_gene: TRBV6-1; d_gene: TRBD2
CDR3aa: CASSLNGGVDTQYF; CDR3nt: TGTGCCAGCAGCTTAAACGGAGGGGTAGATACGCAGTATTTT; abundance: .; j_gene: TRBJ2-3; v_gene: TRBV7-3; d_gene: .
CDR3aa: CASSRGQGSQPQHF; CDR3nt: TGTGCCAGCAGTCGGGGACAGGGCAGTCAGCCCCAGCATTTT; abundance: .; j_gene: TRBJ1-5; v_gene: TRBV2; d_gene: TRBD1
CDR3aa: CASSRGARGYEQFF; CDR3nt: TGTGCCAGCAGCCGGGGGGCAAGGGGCTATGAGCAGTTCTTC; abundance: .; j_gene: TRBJ2-1; v_gene: TRBV6-5; d_gene: .
CDR3aa: CASSPPGHSNQPQHF; CDR3nt: TGTGCCAGCAGCCCCCCGGGACATAGCAATCAGCCCCAGCATTTT; abundance: .; j_gene: TRBJ1-5; v_gene: TRBV7-9; d_gene: .
CDR3aa: CASSKGFWGGVEAFF; CDR3nt: TGTGCCAGCAGCAAGGGGTTTTGGGGGGGAGTTGAAGCTTTCTTT; abundance: .; j_gene: TRBJ1-1; v_gene: TRBV5-8; d_gene: .
CDR3aa: CASTRGLNTEAFF; CDR3nt: TGTGCCAGTACCAGGGGGCTTAACACTGAAGCTTTCTTT; abundance: .; j_gene: TRBJ1-1; v_gene: TRBV11-1; d_gene: TRBD1
CDR3aa: CASSSGGSNQPQHF; CDR3nt: TGCGCCAGCAGCTCGGGGGGGAGCAATCAGCCCCAGCATTTT; abundance: .; j_gene: TRBJ1-5; v_gene: TRBV5-1; d_gene: .
CDR3aa: CASSPPTGVPNQPQHF; CDR3nt: TGTGCCAGCTCACCACCGACAGGGGTCCCCAATCAGCCCCAGCATTTT; abundance: .; j_gene: TRBJ1-5; v_gene: TRBV18; d_gene: TRBD1
CDR3aa: CASSHEASGSYEQYF; CDR3nt: TGTGCCAGCAGCCATGAAGCTAGCGGGAGTTACGAGCAGTACTTC; abundance: .; j_gene: TRBJ2-7; v_gene: TRBV4-2; d_gene: TRBD2
CDR3aa: CASSVAPSSSLTDTQYF; CDR3nt: TGTGCCAGCAGCGTAGCTCCCTCTAGTTCCCTCACAGATACGCAGTATTTT; abundance: .; j_gene: TRBJ2-3; v_gene: TRBV9; d_gene: .
CDR3aa: CSVVPAGGYEQYF; CDR3nt: TGCAGCGTTGTACCAGCGGGAGGTTACGAGCAGTACTTC; abundance: .; j_gene: TRBJ2-7; v_gene: TRBV29-1; d_gene: TRBD2
CDR3aa: CASSLQGGYTEAFF; CDR3nt: TGTGCCAGCAGTTTACAGGGAGGGTACACTGAAGCTTTCTTT; abundance: .; j_gene: TRBJ1-1; v_gene: TRBV6-6; d_gene: .
CDR3aa: CASRRGTGSTDTQYF; CDR3nt: TGTGCCAGCAGGAGGGGGACAGGGAGCACAGATACGCAGTATTTT; abundance: .; j_gene: TRBJ2-3; v_gene: TRBV25-1; d_gene: TRBD1
CDR3aa: CASSGDSEYTEAFF; CDR3nt: TGTGCCAGCAGCGGGGACAGTGAATACACTGAAGCTTTCTTT; abundance: .; j_gene: TRBJ1-1; v_gene: TRBV2; d_gene: TRBD1
CDR3aa: CASSRTQGLTTLNTEAFF; CDR3nt: TGTGCCAGCAGTCGTACCCAGGGACTTACGACCTTGAACACTGAAGCTTTCTTT; abundance: .; j_gene: TRBJ1-1; v_gene: TRBV2; d_gene: .
CDR3aa: CASSSGTATYGYTF; CDR3nt: TGTGCCAGCAGCTCCGGGACAGCGACCTATGGCTACACCTTC; abundance: .; j_gene: TRBJ1-2; v_gene: TRBV7-6; d_gene: TRBD1
CDR3aa: CASSPRGGRYEQYF; CDR3nt: TGTGCCAGCAGCCCTCGTGGAGGGCGGTACGAGCAGTACTTC; abundance: .; j_gene: TRBJ2-7; v_gene: TRBV5-4; d_gene: .
CDR3aa: CASRQGYEQYF; CDR3nt: TGTGCCAGCCGGCAGGGCTACGAGCAGTACTTC; abundance: .; j_gene: TRBJ2-7; v_gene: TRBV6-1; d_gene: .
CDR3aa: CASSLGESQPQHF; CDR3nt: TGCGCCAGCAGCTTGGGGGAGAGTCAGCCCCAGCATTTT; abundance: .; j_gene: TRBJ1-5; v_gene: TRBV5-1; d_gene: .
CDR3aa: CASSYSISEDEQFF; CDR3nt: TGTGCCAGCAGTTACTCGATATCTGAGGATGAGCAGTTCTTC; abundance: .; j_gene: TRBJ2-1; v_gene: TRBV6-5; d_gene: .
CDR3aa: CASSEALGDENIQYF; CDR3nt: TGTGCCAGCAGTGAAGCCCTAGGAGACGAAAACATTCAGTACTTC; abundance: .; j_gene: TRBJ2-4; v_gene: TRBV6-1; d_gene: .
CDR3aa: CASSTTGTRANVLTF; CDR3nt: TGTGCCAGTAGTACCACCGGGACTAGGGCCAACGTCCTGACTTTC; abundance: .; j_gene: TRBJ2-6; v_gene: TRBV19; d_gene: TRBD2
CDR3aa: CASRPSGGPETQYF; CDR3nt: TGTGCCAGCAGGCCTAGCGGGGGGCCAGAGACCCAGTACTTC; abundance: .; j_gene: TRBJ2-5; v_gene: TRBV6-5; d_gene: TRBD2
CDR3aa: CASTQGTTGELFF; CDR3nt: TGCGCCAGCACACAGGGGACCACCGGGGAGCTGTTTTTT; abundance: .; j_gene: TRBJ2-2; v_gene: TRBV5-1; d_gene: TRBD1
CDR3aa: CASSLQGAENTIYF; CDR3nt: TGTGCCAGCAGCTTGCAGGGGGCGGAAAACACCATATATTTT; abundance: .; j_gene: TRBJ1-3; v_gene: TRBV5-4; d_gene: TRBD1
CDR3aa: CAWKRPGSYGYTF; CDR3nt: TGTGCCTGGAAGAGGCCGGGGAGCTATGGCTACACCTTC; abundance: .; j_gene: TRBJ1-2; v_gene: TRBV30; d_gene: .
CDR3aa: CASSLGQEREAFF; CDR3nt: TGTGCCAGCAGCTTAGGACAGGAACGTGAAGCTTTCTTT; abundance: few; j_gene: TRBJ1-1; v_gene: TRBV5-4; d_gene: TRBD1
CDR3aa: CASSQTGTLNGGYTF; CDR3nt: TGCGCCAGCAGCCAAACCGGGACACTAAACGGGGGCTACACCTTC; abundance: .; j_gene: TRBJ1-2; v_gene: TRBV4-1; d_gene: .
CDR3aa: CAISKIGSSGGNEQFF; CDR3nt: TGTGCCATCAGCAAAATAGGCTCTAGCGGGGGCAATGAGCAGTTCTTC; abundance: .; j_gene: TRBJ2-1; v_gene: TRBV10-3; d_gene: TRBD2
CDR3aa: CSVDTTEFGTEAFF; CDR3nt: TGCAGCGTTGACACCACTGAATTCGGCACTGAAGCTTTCTTT; abundance: .; j_gene: TRBJ1-1; v_gene: TRBV29-1; d_gene: .
CDR3aa: CASSQGRTEAFF; CDR3nt: TGTGCCAGCAGTCAGGGTCGCACTGAAGCTTTCTTT; abundance: .; j_gene: TRBJ1-1; v_gene: TRBV6-6; d_gene: .
CDR3aa: CASSSRYPTGGYTF; CDR3nt: TGTGCCAGCAGTTCCCGATACCCTACGGGGGGCTACACCTTC; abundance: .; j_gene: TRBJ1-2; v_gene: TRBV6-6; d_gene: .
CDR3aa: CASSQVRGSTDTQYF; CDR3nt: TGCGCCAGCAGCCAAGTACGGGGAAGCACAGATACGCAGTATTTT; abundance: once; j_gene: TRBJ2-3; v_gene: TRBV4-3; d_gene: .
CDR3aa: CASSLPRATAEAFF; CDR3nt: TGCGCCAGCAGCTTGCCCAGGGCCACGGCTGAAGCTTTCTTT; abundance: .; j_gene: TRBJ1-1; v_gene: TRBV5-1; d_gene: .
CDR3aa: CASSVRQGLSETQYF; CDR3nt: TGTGCCAGCAGCGTCCGACAGGGATTATCGGAGACCCAGTACTTC; abundance: .; j_gene: TRBJ2-5; v_gene: TRBV9; d_gene: TRBD1
CDR3aa: CASSLVLDSNYGYTF; CDR3nt: TGCGCCAGCAGCTTAGTTTTAGACAGTAACTATGGCTACACCTTC; abundance: .; j_gene: TRBJ1-2; v_gene: TRBV5-1; d_gene: .
CDR3aa: CASSLPYAGGTEAFF; CDR3nt: TGTGCCAGCAGTCTACCGTACGCAGGGGGGACTGAAGCTTTCTTT; abundance: .; j_gene: TRBJ1-1; v_gene: TRBV28; d_gene: TRBD1
CDR3aa: CAISGMHGYGYTF; CDR3nt: TGTGCCATCAGTGGAATGCACGGCTATGGCTACACCTTC; abundance: .; j_gene: TRBJ1-2; v_gene: TRBV10-3; d_gene: .
CDR3aa: CASSLSRNTEAFF; CDR3nt: TGTGCCAGCAGCTTAAGTAGGAACACTGAAGCTTTCTTT; abundance: .; j_gene: TRBJ1-1; v_gene: TRBV7-8; d_gene: .
CDR3aa: CASSFYSTTEAFF; CDR3nt: TGTGCCAGCAGCTTTTACAGCACCACTGAAGCTTTCTTT; abundance: .; j_gene: TRBJ1-1; v_gene: TRBV5-4; d_gene: .
CDR3aa: CASSLGQGAITEAFF; CDR3nt: TGTGCCAGCAGCCTCGGACAGGGGGCTATCACTGAAGCTTTCTTT; abundance: .; j_gene: TRBJ1-1; v_gene: TRBV9; d_gene: TRBD1
CDR3aa: CASSPRASGGDNEQFF; CDR3nt: TGTGCCAGCAGCCCCCGGGCTAGCGGGGGAGACAATGAGCAGTTCTTC; abundance: .; j_gene: TRBJ2-1; v_gene: TRBV4-2; d_gene: TRBD2
CDR3aa: CASSETGQAAREHF; CDR3nt: TGTGCCAGCAGTGAAACTGGACAGGCAGCCCGAGAGCATTTT; abundance: few; j_gene: TRBJ1-5; v_gene: TRBV2; d_gene: TRBD1
CDR3aa: CASSLLGGLSTDTQYF; CDR3nt: TGTGCCAGCAGCTTACTTGGCGGGCTAAGCACAGATACGCAGTATTTT; abundance: .; j_gene: TRBJ2-3; v_gene: TRBV7-2; d_gene: .
CDR3aa: CSGNIGGSGNTIYF; CDR3nt: TGCAGCGGAAATATTGGCGGCTCTGGAAACACCATATATTTT; abundance: once; j_gene: TRBJ1-3; v_gene: TRBV29-1; d_gene: .
CDR3aa: CASSQAGTSGRAAAEQFF; CDR3nt: TGCGCCAGCAGCCAAGCGGGGACTAGCGGGAGGGCGGCTGCTGAGCAGTTCTTC; abundance: medium-sized; j_gene: TRBJ2-1; v_gene: TRBV4-3; d_gene: TRBD2
CDR3aa: CASSPGDREYF; CDR3nt: TGTGCCAGCTCACCAGGGGACAGGGAGTATTTT; abundance: few; j_gene: TRBJ2-3; v_gene: TRBV18; d_gene: TRBD1
CDR3aa: CASSQVGTGGNTIYF; CDR3nt: TGTGCCAGCAGCCAAGTCGGGACAGGGGGAAACACCATATATTTT; abundance: .; j_gene: TRBJ1-3; v_gene: TRBV14; d_gene: TRBD1
CDR3aa: CASSPLTGGTDTQYF; CDR3nt: TGCGCCAGCAGCCCCCTGACAGGGGGCACAGATACGCAGTATTTT; abundance: .; j_gene: TRBJ2-3; v_gene: TRBV5-1; d_gene: TRBD1